This TCR beta chain emerged from a study of cytomegalovirus exposure and HLA in healthy donors. At the level of the study: Most donors, just over 80% of a few hundred genotyped, fell in the Caucasian-associated ancestry cluster.

Primers: 60 Vbeta forward and 13 Jbeta reverse. TCRdb keeps only in-frame clones here, not all; method: immunoSEQ multiplex PCR. The data show over 200,000 clones, with around 89% seen just once and roughly 1% held by the top ten. Trimming cost V 0 bases and J 3 bases, with 9 bases left between them. CDR3 length equals 14 residues. The V gene's germline CDR1 is MNHEY and CDR2 SMNVEV (reference sequence). J is TRBJ2-7 and V is TRBV27, with a possible D match to TRBD2 (5 bases). The sequence derives from a young woman in good health and CMV-seronegative. Sequences were obtained from PBMCs. CDR3 sequence (DNA): TGTGCCAGCAGTTTATCCGCCGGGAACTACGAGCAGTACTTC. This gives the protein CASSLSAGNYEQYF.